This T cell receptor (beta chain) is from a study of immune evolution from preneoplasia to lung adenocarcinoma. Findings and limits, study-wide: Later-stage lesions appeared to have more T cells, more diversity, less clonality. Top clone share appeared to fall from AAH through AIS, MIA, adenocarcinoma.

For this clone: Its specificity is unknown.

The length of the CDR3 is 17 residues. V dropped 3 bases and J dropped 0 bases, with 15 bases sitting between them. Germline values: CDR1 ENHRY, CDR2 SYGVKD. The table came from immunoSEQ multiplex PCR; TCRdb's copy has only in-frame clones and leaves some out. Found here are about 8,200 clones, 80% of them singletons; the top ten hold about 7.2%. The sequence derives from a person aged 65 to 79 with lung adenocarcinoma. Sequenced: FFPE adjacent normal lung tissue. The chain uses TRBV10-3 and TRBJ1-3; D is uncertain. This chain's CDR3 is CAISDRFGVSSGNTIYF. CDR3 nucleotide sequence: TGTGCCATCAGTGATCGATTTGGCGTTAGCTCTGGAAACACCATATATTTT.